The TCR beta chain described here comes from a study of T cells expressing NK-cell markers. Study-wide results and caveats: Nothing established the HCMV specificity of expanded NKG2C+ T cell clones. Each of about six donors carried dominant NKG2C+ clonotypes accounting for roughly 1.0-7.5% of CD8+ T cells. Also leading the CD3+CD56-NKG2C+ fraction in a handful of donors were these clonotypes.

A remark on this clonotype: The antigen remains unidentified.

Germline loops: CDR1 SEHNR, CDR2 FQNEAQ (reference sequence). This CDR3 is built from 15 residues. A 5'RACE template switching approach incorporating UMIs was used to make TCR beta cDNA. TCRdb re-called the 5' RACE reads and gives one entry per CDR3 protein, without DNA. This sample contains about 170,000 distinct CDR3 sequences. The TCR originated in a man aged 18-75 years in good health. The chain links TRBV7-9 to TRBJ1-5; TCRdb gives TRBD1 as the D gene, but with no DNA this cannot be confirmed. Sample: blood T cells: a sorted CD56 or NKG2C T cell subset, CD4+ or CD8+ T cells, or bulk PBMC T cells (not recorded which). The CDR3 reads CASSAATASNQPQHF.